This T cell receptor (beta chain) was recovered during a study of blood T cell repertoires in COVID-19. Study summary: The samples span acute and convalescent COVID-19 from the United States, Italy and Spain. Nucleic acid was either cDNA or gDNA, and it came from T cells, B-cell-depleted T cells, or PBMCs.

Patients at the Seattle site were enrolled during active infection and followed longitudinally. Authors' data handling: Amplification of reference gene primers provided the estimated nucleated cell counts. Assay used: immunoSEQ multiplex PCR; TCRdb lists only in-frame clones, some missing. Clonal size and the V and J genes are those of that table, whereas D and trimming came from the DNA. The sample holds approximately 250,000 clones, 65% to 90% seen once. CDR1 is KGHSH, CDR2 LQKENI, per germline. The V and J ends lost 2 bases and 6 bases respectively, with 7 bases between them. CDR3 length: 12 residues.

The TCR originated in a woman between 70 and 85 years old with COVID-19, enrolled during active disease. The chain carries TRBV18 and TRBJ1-2, with D possibly matching TRBD1 (6 bases). The material sequenced was peripheral blood. This chain's CDR3 is CASSPDRNGYTF. DNA for the CDR3: TGTGCCAGCTCACCAGACAGGAATGGCTACACCTTC.